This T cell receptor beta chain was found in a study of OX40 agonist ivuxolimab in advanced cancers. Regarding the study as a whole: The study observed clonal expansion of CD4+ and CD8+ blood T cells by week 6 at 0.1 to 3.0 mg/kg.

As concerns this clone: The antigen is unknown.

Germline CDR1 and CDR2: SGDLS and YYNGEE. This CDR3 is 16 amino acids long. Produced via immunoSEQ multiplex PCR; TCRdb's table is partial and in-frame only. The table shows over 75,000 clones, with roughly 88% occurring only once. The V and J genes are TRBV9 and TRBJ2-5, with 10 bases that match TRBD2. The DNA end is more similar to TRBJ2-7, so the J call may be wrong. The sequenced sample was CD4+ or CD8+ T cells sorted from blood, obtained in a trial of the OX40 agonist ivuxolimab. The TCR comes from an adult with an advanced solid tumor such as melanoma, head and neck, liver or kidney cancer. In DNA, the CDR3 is TGTGCCAGCAGCGTAGGCAGCGGGAGGGGCGGCTACGAGCAGTACTTC. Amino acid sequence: CASSVGSGRGGYEQYF.